This TCR beta chain was sequenced during a study of CD8 T cell repertoires and HIV-1 epitope variants. CDR1 is LNHNV, CDR2 YYDKDF, per germline (reference sequence). The CDR3 contains 12 residues. V lost 11 bases, J lost 2 bases, and 12 bases lay in between. The assay was immunoSEQ multiplex PCR, and TCRdb's table has in-frame clones only and misses some. Among approximately 90,000 clones, 60% to 80% were seen once, and the ten largest hold 20% to 30%. Sample: uncultured baseline CD8+ T cells from peripheral blood mononuclear cells (PBMCs). This clonotype was obtained from a male donor with HIV. V gene TRBV15 combines with J gene TRBJ1-1; D remains ambiguous. This CDR3 is CASGGVNTEAFF. The CDR3 nucleotides read TGTGCCTCGGGCGGGGTAAACACTGAAGCTTTCTTT.